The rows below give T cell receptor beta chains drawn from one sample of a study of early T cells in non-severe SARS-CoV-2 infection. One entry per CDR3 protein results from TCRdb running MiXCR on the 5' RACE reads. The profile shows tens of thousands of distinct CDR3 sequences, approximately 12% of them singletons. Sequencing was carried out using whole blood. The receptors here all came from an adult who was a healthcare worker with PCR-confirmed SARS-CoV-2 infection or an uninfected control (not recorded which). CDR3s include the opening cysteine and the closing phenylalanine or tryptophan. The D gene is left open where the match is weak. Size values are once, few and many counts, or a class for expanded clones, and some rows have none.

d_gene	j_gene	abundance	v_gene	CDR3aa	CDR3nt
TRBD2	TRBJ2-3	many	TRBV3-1	CASSLGLAGGGTSTDTQYF	TGTGCCAGCAGCCTTGGACTAGCGGGAGGGGGGACTAGCACAGATACGCAGTATTTT
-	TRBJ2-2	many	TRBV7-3	CASSLRGDPTPGELFF	TGTGCCAGCAGCTTAAGGGGGGACCCGACCCCCGGGGAGCTGTTTTTT
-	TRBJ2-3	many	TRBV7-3	CASSPSAASTDTQYF	TGTGCCAGCAGTCCCTCAGCGGCCTCCACAGATACGCAGTATTTT
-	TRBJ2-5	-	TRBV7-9	CASSSAKETQYF	TGTGCCAGCAGCTCCGCAAAGGAGACCCAGTACTTC
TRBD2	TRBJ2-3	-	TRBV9	CASTRDYYTDTQYF	TGTGCCAGCACTCGGGACTATTACACAGATACGCAGTATTTT
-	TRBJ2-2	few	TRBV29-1	CSVVGDTGELFF	TGCAGCGTTGTCGGGGACACCGGGGAGCTGTTTTTT
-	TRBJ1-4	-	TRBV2	CASLLGEEEKLFF	TGTGCCAGCCTATTAGGGGAAGAAGAAAAACTGTTTTTT
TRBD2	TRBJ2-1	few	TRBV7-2	CASNRAGVGEQFF	TGTGCCAGCAACAGAGCGGGAGTTGGTGAGCAGTTCTTC
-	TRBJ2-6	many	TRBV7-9	CATPLGSGANVLTF	TGTGCCACTCCTCTAGGGTCTGGGGCCAACGTCCTGACTTTC
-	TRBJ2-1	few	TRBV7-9	CASSLGGQLNNEQFF	TGTGCCAGCAGCTTAGGGGGACAACTAAACAATGAGCAGTTCTTC
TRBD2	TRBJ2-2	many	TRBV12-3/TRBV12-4	CASSLAGLAGGASGELFF	TGTGCCAGCAGCCTAGCCGGACTAGCGGGAGGAGCGTCCGGGGAGCTGTTTTTT
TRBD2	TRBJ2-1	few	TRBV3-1	CASSQRRTSGSEQFF	TGTGCCAGCAGCCAAAGACGTACTAGCGGGAGTGAGCAGTTCTTC
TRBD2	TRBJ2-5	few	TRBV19	CASSTWTSGDQETQYF	TGTGCCAGTAGTACCTGGACTAGCGGAGACCAAGAGACCCAGTACTTC
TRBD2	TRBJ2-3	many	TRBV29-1	CSSHSPSGSTDTQYF	TGCAGCTCCCACTCCCCTAGCGGGTCCACAGATACGCAGTATTTT
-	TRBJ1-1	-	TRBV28	CASSTGRVTEAFF	TGTGCCAGCAGTACAGGGCGGGTGACTGAAGCTTTCTTT
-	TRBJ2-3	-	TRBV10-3	CAISGDYGGTQYF	TGTGCCATCAGTGGGGATTACGGAGGTACGCAGTATTTT
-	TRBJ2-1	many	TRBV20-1	CSARRGGYNEQFF	TGCAGTGCCCGCAGGGGAGGTTACAATGAGCAGTTCTTC
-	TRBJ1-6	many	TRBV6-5	CASSYSAGQYDNSPLHF	TGTGCCAGCAGTTACTCGGCCGGCCAATACGATAATTCACCCCTCCACTTT
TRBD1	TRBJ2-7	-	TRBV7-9	CASSLTGAHEQYF	TGTGCCAGCAGCCTAACAGGGGCCCACGAGCAGTACTTC
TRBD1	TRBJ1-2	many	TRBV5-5	CASSLQGAGGYTF	TGTGCCAGCAGCTTACAGGGGGCCGGTGGCTACACCTTC
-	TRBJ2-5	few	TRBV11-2	CASSSPQTGTQYF	TGTGCCAGCAGCTCCCCCCAGACCGGGACCCAGTACTTC
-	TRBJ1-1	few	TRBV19	CASSIGLPMNTEAFF	TGTGCCAGTAGTATCGGGCTTCCGATGAACACTGAAGCTTTCTTT
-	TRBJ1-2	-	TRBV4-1	CASSQQGRDGYTF	TGCGCCAGCAGCCAGCAGGGCCGCGATGGCTACACCTTC
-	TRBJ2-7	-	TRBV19	CASSLGESHEQYF	TGTGCCAGTAGTCTGGGGGAGTCCCACGAGCAGTACTTC
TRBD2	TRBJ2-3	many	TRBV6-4	CASSDSSGGTDTQYF	TGTGCCAGCAGTGACTCTAGCGGGGGCACAGATACGCAGTATTTT
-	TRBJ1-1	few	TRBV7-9	CASSPVVQGRTEAFF	TGTGCCAGCAGCCCGGTGGTCCAGGGGAGGACTGAAGCTTTCTTT
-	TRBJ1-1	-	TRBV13	CAPAGRYTEAFF	TGTGCCCCCGCAGGCCGATACACTGAAGCTTTCTTT
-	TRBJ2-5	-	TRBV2	CASSWYQETQYF	TGTGCCAGCAGTTGGTACCAAGAGACCCAGTACTTC
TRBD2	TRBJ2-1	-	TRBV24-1	CATSDPSGTLYSEQFF	TGTGCCACCAGTGACCCTAGCGGGACACTATACAGTGAGCAGTTCTTC
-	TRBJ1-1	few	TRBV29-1	CSVELAEAFF	TGCAGCGTTGAATTGGCTGAAGCTTTCTTT
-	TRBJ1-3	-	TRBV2	CASRETGNTIYF	TGTGCCAGCAGGGAAACAGGGAACACCATATATTTT
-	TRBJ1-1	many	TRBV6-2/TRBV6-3	CASSPGRDTEAFF	TGTGCCAGCAGTCCGGGCAGGGACACTGAAGCTTTCTTT
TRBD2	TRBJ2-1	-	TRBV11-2	CASLGAGGPYNEQFF	TGTGCCAGCCTAGGAGCGGGGGGGCCCTACAATGAGCAGTTCTTC
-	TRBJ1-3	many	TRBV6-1	CASRTLSGNENTIYF	TGTGCCAGCAGGACCCTCTCGGGGAATGAGAACACCATATATTTT
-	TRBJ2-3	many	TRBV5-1	CASSLEMARDTQYF	TGCGCCAGCAGCTTGGAGATGGCGAGAGATACGCAGTATTTT
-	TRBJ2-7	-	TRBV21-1	CASSKGASGRVYYF	TGTGCCAGCAGCAAAGGGGCTAGCGGGAGAGTATACTACTTC
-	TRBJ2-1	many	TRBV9	CASSVGGVSGPYNEQFF	TGTGCCAGCAGCGTAGGGGGGGTCTCGGGACCTTACAATGAGCAGTTCTTC
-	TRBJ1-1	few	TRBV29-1	CSVRVLNTEAFF	TGCAGCGTCCGGGTCCTGAACACTGAAGCTTTCTTT
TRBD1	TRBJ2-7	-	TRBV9	CASSVGLGTGNEQYF	TGTGCCAGCAGCGTAGGTTTGGGGACAGGGAACGAGCAGTACTTC
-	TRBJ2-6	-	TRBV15	CATSRDRGRGANVLTF	TGTGCCACCAGCAGAGATCGGGGCCGTGGGGCCAACGTCCTGACTTTC
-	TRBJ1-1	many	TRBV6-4	CASSDSQEGGTEAFF	TGTGCCAGCAGTGACTCTCAGGAGGGAGGCACTGAAGCTTTCTTT
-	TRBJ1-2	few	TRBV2	CASSEEPSSPYGYTF	TGTGCCAGCAGTGAGGAGCCGAGCTCTCCCTATGGCTACACCTTC
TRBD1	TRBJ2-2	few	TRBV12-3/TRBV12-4	CASSPAGGTNTGELFF	TGTGCCAGCAGCCCAGCAGGGGGCACGAACACCGGGGAGCTGTTTTTT
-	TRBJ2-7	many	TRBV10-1	CASSEAGTKQYF	TGCGCCAGCAGTGAGGCAGGGACGAAGCAGTACTTC
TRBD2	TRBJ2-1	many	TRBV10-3	CAIRGSGGDNEQFF	TGTGCCATCAGGGGAAGCGGGGGGGACAATGAGCAGTTCTTC